The 17 T cell receptor beta chains listed next were all sequenced from one sample in a study of tumor-infiltrating lymphocytes in oesophageal squamous cell carcinoma. TCRdb ran MiXCR on the PCR reads and lists one entry per CDR3 protein. The table records roughly 17,000 distinct CDR3 sequences, 50% of them present only once. The sequenced sample was esophageal tumor tissue. Receptor source: a male donor with esophageal squamous cell carcinoma.

The J gene is TRBJ2-1, the V gene TRBV24-1; 7 bases align to TRBD1. This CDR3 comprises 18 residues. Germline V gene sequence: CDR1 KGHDR, CDR2 SFDVKD. V trimming: 2 bases; J trimming: 2 bases; junction bases outside the gene matches: 11. For the CDR3, the DNA is TGTGCCACCAGTGATTCCCAAATGACAGGGTTGGCCTACAATGAGCAGTTCTTC. Its protein is CATSDSQMTGLAYNEQFF.

The V and J genes are TRBV4-1 and TRBJ2-7; D not resolved. Trimming shortened V by 0 bases and J by 2 bases, and 8 bases separated the two germline ends. Germline CDR1 reads MGHRA; CDR2 reads YSYEKL. This CDR3 contains 14 residues. The CDR3 protein is CASSQELKPYEQYF. In nucleotides, the CDR3 is TGCGCCAGCAGCCAAGAATTGAAACCCTACGAGCAGTACTTC.

CDR3 sequence: CASSLTRDYNEQFF. CDR3 sequence (DNA): TGTGCCAGCAGCTTAACGCGGGACTACAATGAGCAGTTCTTC. V and J are TRBV7-3 and TRBJ2-1; TRBD2 might be the D (6 bases). CDR1 SGHTA and CDR2 FQGTGA come from the germline V gene. This CDR3 spans 14 amino acids. Trimming removed 0 bases from V and 3 bases from J, with 6 bases in between.

A few counts support this clonotype. The chain combines TRBV12-3 or TRBV12-4 with TRBJ2-1; the D is unclear. Trimming left V 2 bases short and J 7 bases short, with 6 bases between. The CDR3 loop spans 12 amino acids. The CDR3 loop reads CASSLWPNEQFF. The DNA for the CDR3 is TGTGCCAGCAGTTTATGGCCTAATGAGCAGTTCTTC.

This sequence joins TRBV11-3 and TRBJ2-5; TRBD2 matches at 10 bases. The V and J ends lost 5 bases and 2 bases, in that order; junction bases with no gene match: 5. The CDR3 sequence is 15 residues long. Germline CDR1 and CDR2: SGHNT and YENEEA. In nucleotides, the CDR3 is TGTGCCAGCAGCCAAGGGACTAGCGATCAAGAGACCCAGTACTTC. Protein product: CASSQGTSDQETQYF.

This clonotype turned up a few times. V usage is TRBV28 and J usage is TRBJ1-3; D is possibly TRBD1 (6 bases). V was shortened by 5 bases and J by 3 bases, with 14 bases between the two germline ends. Germline assignment: CDR1 MDHEN and CDR2 SYDVKM. The CDR3 runs 15 residues. CDR3 loop: CASSTGFGGGNTIYF. CDR3 coding DNA: TGTGCCAGCAGTACAGGGTTTGGAGGTGGAAACACCATATATTTT.

This clonotype appeared a few times. The chain combines TRBV9 with TRBJ1-1; tentatively, D is TRBD1 (6 bases). Trimming took off 4 bases at V and 1 base at J, with 14 bases between the two ends. Germline V gene data show CDR1 as SGDLS and CDR2 as YYNGEE. This CDR3 has 15 residues. The CDR3 DNA sequence: TGTGCCAGCAGCTCCGAGGGGGTTAGGAACACTGAAGCTTTCTTT. Protein product: CASSSEGVRNTEAFF.

This clonotype occurred many times. V is TRBV6-6 and J is TRBJ2-2; TRBD2 aligns across 11 bases. Per the germline V gene, CDR1 is MNHNY and CDR2 is SVGAGI (reference sequence). V was pared by 1 base and J by 0 bases, with 10 bases of the junction left unmatched. This CDR3 has 20 residues. The CDR3 protein is CASSYLTSGAFTANTGELFF. CDR3 DNA sequence: TGTGCCAGCAGTTACTTGACTAGCGGGGCATTTACCGCGAACACCGGGGAGCTGTTTTTT.

The chain uses TRBV12-5 and TRBJ2-3, with 7 bases aligning to TRBD2. CDR3 length: 13 residues. CDR1 is LGHNT, CDR2 FRNRAP, per germline. V trimming: 5 bases; J trimming: 7 bases; junction bases outside the gene matches: 6. CDR3 DNA sequence: TGTGCTAGTGGTCCTCCGGGAGGAAATACGCAGTATTTT. The encoded protein is CASGPPGGNTQYF. Filled out from reference TRBV12-5 and TRBJ2-3, the complete variable domain reads DARVTQTPRHKVTEMGQEVTMRCQPILGHNTVFWYRQTMMQGLELLAYFRNRAPLDDSGMPKDRFSAEMPDATLATLKIQPSEPRDSAVYFCASGPPGGNTQYFGPGTRLTVL.

J is TRBJ2-5 and V is TRBV7-2; TRBD1 aligns across 8 bases. The J call is uncertain, as TRBJ2-1 better fits the DNA end. CDR1 and CDR2 (germline): SGHTA, FQGNSA. This CDR3 spans 17 amino acids. The CDR3 nucleotides read TGTGCCAGCAGCTTAGAACCGGGGACAGGAATCTACAATGAGCAGTTCTTC. This gives the protein CASSLEPGTGIYNEQFF.

A few counts support this clonotype. The chain couples TRBV6-1 to TRBJ2-7; 11 bases fit TRBD2. Gene TRBJ2-1 matches the end of the DNA better, so the J call may be wrong. The CDR3 extends over 14 amino acids. Germline CDR1 MNHNS, CDR2 SASEGT. CDR3 residues: CASIISGRAGEQFF. The CDR3 DNA reads TGTGCCAGCATAATTAGCGGGAGGGCCGGTGAGCAGTTCTTC.

The J gene is TRBJ2-5, the V gene TRBV5-4; the D gene is possibly TRBD2 (5 bases). From germline, CDR1 is SGHNT and CDR2 YYREEE (reference sequence). The CDR3 loop spans 12 amino acids. The CDR3 coding sequence is TGTGCAGAGGGAGTGGACCAAGAGACCCAGTACTTC. This translates into CAEGVDQETQYF.

The chain is built from TRBV7-2 and TRBJ2-7; D is undetermined. The DNA end favors TRBJ2-1, so the J call may be wrong. Per the germline V gene, CDR1 is SGHTA and CDR2 is FQGNSA. The CDR3 loop spans 15 amino acids. The CDR3 DNA sequence: TGTGCCAGCAGCTTAAGCCCTAGTCCTTACAATGAGCAGTTCTTC. Protein sequence: CASSLSPSPYNEQFF.

This clonotype was observed a handful of times. The chain carries TRBV7-2 and TRBJ2-7, with D unresolved. This CDR3 spans 12 amino acids. The V end was cut by 5 bases, the J end by 5 bases, with 10 bases between. The germline gives CDR1 SGHTA, CDR2 FQGNSA. This chain's CDR3 is CASSPSRNEQYF. DNA for the CDR3: TGTGCCAGCAGCCCTTCGAGGAACGAGCAGTACTTC.

This clonotype appeared a few times. This chain uses TRBV6-1 with TRBJ2-1; D is ambiguous. This CDR3 is built from 18 residues. V lost 0 bases and J lost 0, with 15 bases in between. CDR1 MNHNS and CDR2 SASEGT come from the germline V gene. The CDR3, as DNA: TGTGCCAGCAGTGAAGCAGGTATAGGGCTAAGCTCCTACAATGAGCAGTTCTTC. This translates into CASSEAGIGLSSYNEQFF.

This clonotype was counted only a few times. This may be a read error: a much more frequent sequence differs by one nucleotide. This chain connects TRBV2 to TRBJ2-5, with 8 bases aligning to TRBD1. The CDR3 length is 15 residues. V lost 11 bases, J lost 11 bases, and 22 bases stayed unmatched. Germline V lookup: CDR1 SNHLY, CDR2 FYNNEI. The CDR3, as DNA: TGTGCCGGACGGGACAGGTCCCCCATCTACAATGAGCAGTACTTC. Translated: CAGRDRSPIYNEQYF.

The V gene is TRBV12-3 or TRBV12-4, the J gene TRBJ2-1; 8 nucleotides line up with TRBD1. The J segment lost 4 bases and the V segment lost 7 bases, leaving 15 bases of the junction unmatched. The CDR3 is made up of 17 amino acids. The CDR3 DNA reads as TGTGCCAGCACCTCTCCCAAGCCCGGGACAGGATACAATGAGCAGTTCTTC. Translation: CASTSPKPGTGYNEQFF.